These T cell receptor beta chains were read from a single sample in a study of cytomegalovirus exposure and HLA in healthy donors. Clones were read by immunoSEQ multiplex PCR, and TCRdb kept only the in-frame ones, dropping some. The sample contains around 100,000 clones, about 62% of which appear only once. The sample taken for sequencing was PBMCs. Receptors originate from a human donor in good health. Each CDR3 is given with its conserved first and last residue. Fields, in order: J gene, V gene, D gene, clone size, CDR3 DNA, CDR3 protein. The D gene is left open where the match is weak. Only part of the rows carry a size: once, few, many, or a class if the clone is expanded.

TRBJ1-1	TRBV30	-	few	TGTGCCTGGAGTGTACAGTTGAACACTGAAGCTTTCTTT	CAWSVQLNTEAFF
TRBJ2-1	TRBV21-1	-	once	TGTGCCAGCAGCCGAACGGGGACAAAGGGCTCCTACAATGAGCAGTTCTTC	CASSRTGTKGSYNEQFF
TRBJ2-6	TRBV28	-	-	TGTGCCAGCCGCGACAGCCCCTCTGGGGCCAACGTCCTGACTTTC	CASRDSPSGANVLTF
TRBJ2-3	TRBV5-4	-	once	TGTGCCAGCAGCCGAGCCGGGACTAGCACAGATACGCAGTATTTT	CASSRAGTSTDTQYF
TRBJ1-5	TRBV16	-	-	TGTGCCAGCAGCCAAGGCAGGGATGGTCAGCCCCAGCATTTT	CASSQGRDGQPQHF
TRBJ1-5	TRBV19	-	once	TGTGCCAGTAGTTGGGAGCCGGTGGGCCATCAGCCCCAGCATTTT	CASSWEPVGHQPQHF
TRBJ2-2	TRBV5-4	-	-	TGTGCCAGCAGCCCCTCCCCAGGGCCCGGGGAGCTGTTTTTT	CASSPSPGPGELFF
TRBJ1-3	TRBV9	TRBD1	few	TGTGCCAGCAGCGTAGTAGGGACAGTCTCTGGAAACACCATATATTTT	CASSVVGTVSGNTIYF
TRBJ1-2	TRBV12-5	TRBD1	-	TGTGCTAGTGGTTTGCCACGCGAGGGGACAGCAATAAACTATGGCTACACCTTC	CASGLPREGTAINYGYTF
TRBJ1-1	TRBV9	-	-	TGTGCCAGCAGCGCGCAAACGACCGGGACTAAAGCTTTCTTT	CASSAQTTGTKAFF
TRBJ2-1	TRBV11-1	TRBD1	few	TGTGCCAGCAGCCCCCCCACCGGGACAGGGGTCTACAATGAGCAGTTCTTC	CASSPPTGTGVYNEQFF